Below are 22 T cell receptor beta chains sequenced from a single sample in a study of STAT5B mutations in CD4+ large granular lymphocyte leukemia. Profiled with immunoSEQ multiplex PCR; TCRdb holds only in-frame clones, not every one. The sample has nearly 45,000 clones, 65% to 90% seen once; the top ten hold about 2.5%. The sequenced sample consisted of CD4+ T cells from blood buffy coats. These receptors were taken from a human donor in good health.

The V call is TRBV15, the J call TRBJ2-1; 12 nucleotides agree with TRBD2. V was clipped by 6 bases and J by 4 bases; unmatched bases: 13. Germline CDR1 and CDR2: LNHNV and YYDKDF (reference sequence). CDR3 length equals 18 residues. The CDR3 DNA sequence: TGTGCCACCAGGGCGCTAGCGGGAGGGTCGGGCAATTACAATGAGCAGTTCTTC. This gives the protein CATRALAGGSGNYNEQFF.

This chain uses TRBV7-8 with TRBJ2-1; TRBD2 is a possible D gene (6 bases). V lost 4 bases and J lost 0, with 25 bases in between. Germline V gives CDR1 SGHVS, CDR2 FQNEAQ. The CDR3 is 20 residues long. The CDR3, as DNA: TGTGCCAGCAGCTCCCCCCGGGACTCCGCCCCCTTAAGCTCCTACAATGAGCAGTTCTTC. Amino acids: CASSSPRDSAPLSSYNEQFF.

V gene TRBV30 combines with J gene TRBJ2-1; 7 bases match TRBD2. Germline-derived CDR1 and CDR2 are GTSNPN and SVGIG (reference sequence). Germline trimming cut 2 bases from V and 6 bases from J; bases unmatched to any gene: 7. This CDR3 is built from 14 residues. This CDR3 reads CAWSNGGGLNEQFF. The CDR3 DNA sequence: TGTGCCTGGAGTAATGGGGGAGGGCTCAATGAGCAGTTCTTC.

This clone was recorded a few times. The chain combines TRBV7-9 with TRBJ1-1; D not certain. CDR1 SEHNR and CDR2 FQNEAQ come from the germline V gene (reference sequence). The CDR3 is 13 residues long. Trimming removed 3 bases at V and 4 bases at J, with 9 bases between. CDR3 DNA: TGTGCCAGCAGCTTTGGTGAGGGCACTGAAGCTTTCTTT. Its translation: CASSFGEGTEAFF.

The chain couples TRBV5-4 to TRBJ1-1, with D uncertain. The germline gives CDR1 SGHNT, CDR2 YYREEE (reference sequence). This CDR3 is built from 13 residues. Trimming took off 1 base at V and 1 base at J, with 5 bases between the two ends. The CDR3 DNA sequence: TGTGCCAGCAGCTTGCGAAGGAACACTGAAGCTTTCTTT. Encoded protein: CASSLRRNTEAFF.

The chain links TRBV9 to TRBJ1-2, with a weak D call TRBD1 (5 bases). The CDR3 is 14 residues long. Looked up from germline, CDR1 is SGDLS and CDR2 is YYNGEE. V gave up 3 bases and J gave up 8 bases, with 17 bases separating them. The CDR3 nucleotides are TGTGCCAGCAGCGCGGCTTACAAACAGGAGGGCTACACCTTC. As protein: CASSAAYKQEGYTF.

The chain uses TRBV15 and TRBJ2-7, with 12 bases fitting TRBD2. Germline V CDR1 and CDR2: LNHNV, YYDKDF (reference sequence). The CDR3 is made up of 17 amino acids. V shed 3 bases and J 3 bases; nucleotides not matched to a gene: 9. The CDR3 bases are TGTGCCACCAGCAGGAAGATACTAGCGGGAGGTCTCTACGAGCAGTACTTC. As protein: CATSRKILAGGLYEQYF.

This clone appeared once. This chain uses TRBV6-5 with TRBJ1-4; no reliable D call. The CDR3 consists of 14 residues. Germline V lookup: CDR1 MNHEY, CDR2 SVGAGI. Deletions cut 6 bases from V and 2 bases from J, with 10 bases between. The CDR3 region has the DNA TGTGCCAGCAGCTTCGTGGGGACTAATGAAAAACTGTTTTTT. Translated: CASSFVGTNEKLFF.

The chain has TRBV7-2 and TRBJ2-7; D remains ambiguous. With 2 bases removed from V and 1 base from J, the gap between germline ends came to 9 bases. This CDR3 contains 14 residues. Per germline, CDR1 SGHTA and CDR2 FQGNSA. CDR3 nucleotide sequence: TGTGCCAGCAGCTTAAGGCTGACTTCCTACGAGCAGTACTTC. Translated: CASSLRLTSYEQYF.

The rearrangement joins TRBV11-2 to TRBJ1-1; tentatively, D is TRBD1 (6 bases). Germline CDR1 SGHAT, CDR2 FQNNGV. The ends were cut back, 3 bases at V and 5 bases at J, with 13 bases in the middle. The CDR3 is 14 amino acids. CDR3 loop: CASSFPRGGTEAFF. The CDR3 DNA reads as TGTGCCAGCAGCTTTCCAAGGGGGGGGACTGAAGCTTTCTTT.

V and J are TRBV7-9 and TRBJ2-1; D tentatively reads TRBD1 or TRBD2 (5 bases each). Germline CDR1 reads SEHNR; CDR2 reads FQNEAQ (reference sequence). Between the trimmed V and J ends, which lost 11 bases and 1 base, there was a span of 12 bases. This CDR3 is 13 amino acids long. The CDR3: CAALGVSYNEQFF. Written as DNA, the CDR3 is TGTGCCGCTTTGGGGGTTTCCTACAATGAGCAGTTCTTC.

CDR3 sequence reads: CASSQVGAGYGYTF. The CDR3 DNA is TGTGCCAGCAGCCAAGTAGGCGCGGGGTATGGCTACACCTTC. The V call is TRBV14, the J call TRBJ1-2; D is uncertain. Looked up from germline, CDR1 is SGHDN and CDR2 is FVKESK. The V end lost 1 base, the J end lost 5 bases, and 11 bases lay between the germline ends. This CDR3 region has 14 residues.

The rearrangement joins TRBV13 to TRBJ2-2, with TRBD2 identical over 7 bases. Looked up from germline, CDR1 is PRHDT and CDR2 is FYEKMQ (reference sequence). This CDR3 contains 15 residues. J lost 2 bases, V lost 5 bases, and 5 bases had no gene match. CDR3 DNA sequence: TGTGCCAGCAGCACCCTAGCGGTAAACACCGGGGAGCTGTTTTTT. It specifies CASSTLAVNTGELFF.

The chain uses TRBV18 and TRBJ2-7, with 11 nucleotides matching TRBD1. Trimming took 0 bases from V and 4 from J; bases not matched to a gene: 8. CDR1 and CDR2 from the germline V gene are KGHSH and LQKENI. CDR3 length: 17 residues. The CDR3 region is CASSPPGTGGNLYEQYF. The CDR3 bases are TGTGCCAGCTCACCACCGGGGACAGGGGGGAACTTGTACGAGCAGTACTTC.

V gene TRBV28 combines with J gene TRBJ1-1; D is possibly TRBD1 (6 bases). The CDR3 is 13 residues long. The germline CDR1 and CDR2 sequences are MDHEN and SYDVKM. Trimming took off 7 bases at V and 5 bases at J, with 14 bases between the two ends. Here the CDR3 reads CASMVRGRTEAFF. Written as DNA, the CDR3 is TGTGCCAGCATGGTCAGGGGACGAACTGAAGCTTTCTTT.

The chain is built from TRBV28 and TRBJ2-2; D is perhaps TRBD1 (5 bases). Germline CDR1 MDHEN, CDR2 SYDVKM. The CDR3 consists of 12 residues. V was cut by 6 bases and J by 6 bases, with 8 bases left in between. The CDR3 here is CASSRVPGELFF. CDR3 bases: TGTGCCAGCAGCAGGGTGCCCGGGGAGCTGTTTTTT. The full variable domain, its missing parts supplied by reference TRBV28 and TRBJ2-2, is DVKVTQSSRYLVKRTGEKVFLECVQDMDHENMFWYRQDPGLGLRLIYFSYDVKMKEKGDIPEGYSVSREKKERFSLILESASTNQTSMYLCASSRVPGELFFGEGSRLTVL.

J is TRBJ2-6 and V is TRBV7-2, with D tentatively TRBD1 (6 bases). The germline V gene has CDR1 SGHTA and CDR2 FQGNSA. This CDR3 spans 17 amino acids. V was shortened by 1 base and J by 0 bases, with 10 bases between the two germline ends. CDR3 region: CASSLGTASSGANVLTF. CDR3 nucleotides: TGTGCCAGCAGCTTAGGGACAGCCAGCTCTGGGGCCAACGTCCTGACTTTC. The full variable domain, its missing parts supplied by reference TRBV7-2 and TRBJ2-6, is GAGVSQSPSNKVTEKGKDVELRCDPISGHTALYWYRQSLGQGLEFLIYFQGNSAPDKSGLPSDRFSAERTGGSVSTLTIQRTQQEDSAVYLCASSLGTASSGANVLTFGAGSRLTVL.

The CDR3 reads CASSPVQGGNYEQYF. The CDR3 DNA follows: TGTGCCAGCTCACCAGTCCAGGGGGGTAACTACGAGCAGTACTTC. The chain joins TRBV18 to TRBJ2-7; TRBD1 might be the D (7 bases). This CDR3 has 15 residues. V was clipped by 2 bases and J by 3 bases, with 14 bases between them. In germline, CDR1 is KGHSH, CDR2 LQKENI.

This clone has only one observation. The gene calls are TRBV5-1 and TRBJ2-2, with TRBD2 matching over 12 bases. Looked up from germline, CDR1 is SGHRS and CDR2 is YFSETQ. There are 16 residues in the CDR3. V gave up 0 bases and J gave up 6 bases; unmatched junction bases: 3. This chain's CDR3 is CASSLGLAGVAGELFF. The CDR3, as DNA: TGCGCCAGCAGCTTGGGACTAGCGGGAGTAGCCGGGGAGCTGTTTTTT.

The chain combines TRBV5-1 with TRBJ2-5; TRBD2 matches at 7 bases. CDR3 length: 14 residues. The ends lost 4 bases at V and 4 bases at J; junction bases unmatched: 7. The germline V gene has CDR1 SGHRS and CDR2 YFSETQ. Here the CDR3 DNA reads TGCGCCAGCAGCCCCCTAGCGGCGGGAGAGACCCAGTACTTC. It yields the protein CASSPLAAGETQYF.

This clone was seen once. The V and J genes are TRBV7-9 and TRBJ2-1; perhaps TRBD2 as D (6 bases). CDR1 is SEHNR, CDR2 FQNEAQ, per germline (reference sequence). This CDR3 has 13 amino acids. Here the CDR3 DNA reads TGTTCCTATATGGGGGGAGGATACAATGAGCAGTTCTTC. Its protein product is CSYMGGGYNEQFF. The whole variable domain, remainder taken from reference TRBV7-9 and TRBJ2-1, is DTGVSQNPRHKITKRGQNVTFRCDPISEHNRLYWYRQTLGQGPEFLTYFQNEAQLEKSRLLSDRFSAERPKGSFSTLEIQRTEQGDSAMYLCSYMGGGYNEQFFGPGTRLTVL.

This clone occurred a few times. The V gene is TRBV10-3, the J gene TRBJ2-2, with 10 bases fitting TRBD2. Germline V CDR1 and CDR2: ENHRY, SYGVKD. V dropped 6 bases and J dropped 5; count of bases not matched to a gene: 6. This CDR3 comprises 15 residues. The chain's CDR3 is CAISPSGSGTGELFF. DNA for the CDR3: TGTGCCATCAGCCCTAGCGGGAGTGGGACCGGGGAGCTGTTTTTT.